The rows below give T cell receptor beta chains drawn from one sample of a study of cytomegalovirus exposure and HLA in healthy donors. The method was immunoSEQ multiplex PCR; TCRdb's version includes in-frame clones alone and lacks a portion of them. The sample lists approximately 220,000 clones, approximately 82% occurring once. The sequencing sample was made of PBMCs. These TCRs come from a man aged 18 to 30 in good health and CMV-seronegative. CDR3s include the opening cysteine and the closing phenylalanine or tryptophan. D genes are given only for firm matches. Size is stated for part of the rows, as once, few or many counts, or as a class when the clone is expanded.

TRBV5-8	-	TRBJ2-7	-	CASSLGVYRASSYEQYF	TGTGCCAGCAGCTTGGGGGTTTACAGGGCTAGCTCCTACGAGCAGTACTTC
TRBV7-3	-	TRBJ2-7	TRBD1	CASSLIGDRGYEQYF	TGTGCCAGCAGCTTAATAGGGGACAGGGGTTACGAGCAGTACTTC
TRBV19	-	TRBJ2-7	-	CASSPRTSRGVTYEQYF	TGTGCCAGTAGTCCCCGTACGAGCAGGGGGGTTACCTACGAGCAGTACTTC
TRBV5-1	-	TRBJ2-7	-	CASSPGQGGHEQYF	TGCGCCAGCAGCCCAGGCCAGGGAGGCCACGAGCAGTACTTC
TRBV5-4	-	TRBJ2-5	-	CASSLTPYQETQYF	TGTGCCAGCAGTCTTACACCGTACCAAGAGACCCAGTACTTC
TRBV7-8	-	TRBJ2-7	TRBD1	CASGFMTGAAHEQYF	TGTGCCAGCGGATTCATGACAGGGGCCGCCCACGAGCAGTACTTC
TRBV7-9	-	TRBJ2-1	TRBD2	CASSLSSGLAGSQQFF	TGTGCCAGCAGCTTATCCTCGGGACTAGCGGGAAGTCAGCAGTTCTTC
TRBV6-4	-	TRBJ1-2	-	CARKGVHGYTF	TGTGCCAGAAAAGGGGTCCATGGCTACACCTTC
TRBV5-1	-	TRBJ2-7	-	CASSLGTSTGNSEQYF	TGCGCCAGCAGCTTGGGGACATCAACAGGGAATAGCGAGCAGTACTTC
TRBV2	-	TRBJ2-3	-	CASSDKGGSTDTQYF	TGTGCCAGCAGTGATAAAGGCGGGAGCACAGATACGCAGTATTTT
TRBV6-4	once	TRBJ2-1	TRBD1	CASSKIPNGTAFNEQFF	TGTGCCAGCAGTAAGATACCCAACGGGACAGCTTTCAATGAGCAGTTCTTC
TRBV9	once	TRBJ1-5	-	CASSVTIGPNQPQHF	TGTGCCAGCAGCGTAACGATTGGCCCTAATCAGCCCCAGCATTTT
TRBV6-5	-	TRBJ1-1	TRBD1	CASTPQGGYREAFF	TGTGCCAGCACCCCCCAGGGGGGCTATAGGGAAGCTTTCTTT
TRBV30	-	TRBJ2-1	-	CAWSVGEQFF	TGTGCCTGGAGTGTCGGTGAGCAGTTCTTC